This is a list of T cell receptor beta chains from one sample in a study of T cells in Graves' hyperthyroidism and ophthalmopathy. TCRdb called the multiplex PCR reads again in MiXCR, with one record for every CDR3 protein. The sample carries 400,000 to 500,000 distinct CDR3 sequences, roughly an eighth recorded once. What was sequenced was blood. The receptors here all came from a woman under 30 with Graves' hyperthyroidism. Each CDR3 is given with its conserved first and last residue. The order of the fields is J gene, clone size, V gene, CDR3 protein. Expanded clones get a size class; other rows say once, few or many, or leave the size out.

j_call: TRBJ1-1; clone_size: many; v_call: TRBV19; cdr3_aa: CASSAAEHTEAFF
j_call: TRBJ1-5; clone_size: few; v_call: TRBV6-2/TRBV6-3; cdr3_aa: CASTPRDRGPRQPQHF
j_call: TRBJ1-5; clone_size: NA; v_call: TRBV2; cdr3_aa: CASREDSWGNQPQHF
j_call: TRBJ2-5; clone_size: many; v_call: TRBV2; cdr3_aa: CATKGGPETQYF
j_call: TRBJ2-2; clone_size: many; v_call: TRBV5-1; cdr3_aa: CASSPLVSENTGELFF
j_call: TRBJ1-5; clone_size: few; v_call: TRBV27; cdr3_aa: CASSWGAFQPQHF
j_call: TRBJ1-6; clone_size: few; v_call: TRBV20-1; cdr3_aa: CSAIAPGTGGMRFAPLHF
j_call: TRBJ1-2; clone_size: many; v_call: TRBV5-5; cdr3_aa: CASSLPGQANYGYTF
j_call: TRBJ2-7; clone_size: NA; v_call: TRBV20-1; cdr3_aa: CSARGLVSSYEQYF
j_call: TRBJ1-3; clone_size: few; v_call: TRBV27; cdr3_aa: CASSSRPQGFSGNTIYF
j_call: TRBJ2-7; clone_size: few; v_call: TRBV20-1; cdr3_aa: CSARGLLYEQYF
j_call: TRBJ2-1; clone_size: many; v_call: TRBV5-1; cdr3_aa: CASSFPGLAGGPRTYNEQFF
j_call: TRBJ1-1; clone_size: many; v_call: TRBV27; cdr3_aa: CASRLGAVGGEAFF
j_call: TRBJ2-2; clone_size: few; v_call: TRBV30; cdr3_aa: CAWSSHRPAGELFF
j_call: TRBJ2-7; clone_size: few; v_call: TRBV9; cdr3_aa: CASSVEGHPSIYEQYF
j_call: TRBJ1-3; clone_size: many; v_call: TRBV28; cdr3_aa: CASSPDSLGGNTIYF
j_call: TRBJ2-7; clone_size: few; v_call: TRBV18; cdr3_aa: CASSPPVLAGFHTYEQYF
j_call: TRBJ2-3; clone_size: many; v_call: TRBV28; cdr3_aa: CASPPSGRFTDTQYF
j_call: TRBJ1-2; clone_size: many; v_call: TRBV7-2; cdr3_aa: CASSLGAEAAHGYTF
j_call: TRBJ2-3; clone_size: NA; v_call: TRBV12-3/TRBV12-4; cdr3_aa: CASSPGLAGGQNTDTQYF
j_call: NA; clone_size: NA; v_call: TRBV27; cdr3_aa: CASSPRGDSYEQFF
j_call: TRBJ2-7; clone_size: many; v_call: TRBV19; cdr3_aa: CASTAHTGPRAEQYF
j_call: TRBJ1-4; clone_size: many; v_call: TRBV12-3/TRBV12-4; cdr3_aa: CASSRQGLEEKLFF
j_call: TRBJ1-5; clone_size: few; v_call: TRBV6-2/TRBV6-3; cdr3_aa: CASRRLITDRALNQPQHF
j_call: TRBJ2-4; clone_size: many; v_call: TRBV7-9; cdr3_aa: CASSLKGQGSFIQYF
j_call: TRBJ1-3; clone_size: many; v_call: TRBV7-2; cdr3_aa: CASSPIQGVSSGNTIYF
j_call: TRBJ1-1; clone_size: many; v_call: TRBV11-2; cdr3_aa: CASSSDSGLAEAFF
j_call: TRBJ1-6; clone_size: few; v_call: TRBV11-2; cdr3_aa: CASSLAGTDNSPLHF
j_call: TRBJ2-1; clone_size: many; v_call: TRBV6-2/TRBV6-3; cdr3_aa: CASSNGREQFF
j_call: TRBJ2-7; clone_size: many; v_call: TRBV20-1; cdr3_aa: CSGQNIQGAYEQYF
j_call: TRBJ1-1; clone_size: few; v_call: TRBV7-3; cdr3_aa: CASSRARRENTEAFF
j_call: TRBJ2-3; clone_size: NA; v_call: TRBV5-1; cdr3_aa: CASSLRSLRTDTQYF
j_call: TRBJ2-7; clone_size: many; v_call: TRBV9; cdr3_aa: CASSADTLRQGEQYF
j_call: TRBJ2-7; clone_size: many; v_call: TRBV7-9; cdr3_aa: CASSPSGAREQYF
j_call: TRBJ2-7; clone_size: many; v_call: TRBV9; cdr3_aa: CASSGRDGPYEQYF
j_call: TRBJ2-3; clone_size: NA; v_call: TRBV6-2/TRBV6-3; cdr3_aa: CASSYSTGVNSDTQYF
j_call: TRBJ2-5; clone_size: NA; v_call: TRBV20-1; cdr3_aa: CSARDPGQAGETQYF
j_call: TRBJ1-1; clone_size: NA; v_call: TRBV9; cdr3_aa: CASSVGPGQTNTEAFF
j_call: TRBJ2-6; clone_size: few; v_call: TRBV6-6; cdr3_aa: CASSYSAVSGANVLTF
j_call: TRBJ2-2; clone_size: NA; v_call: TRBV5-1; cdr3_aa: CASSYRPGDTGELFF
j_call: TRBJ2-7; clone_size: many; v_call: TRBV15; cdr3_aa: CATSRVGSAYGEQYF
j_call: TRBJ2-2; clone_size: few; v_call: TRBV7-7; cdr3_aa: CASSANTGELFF
j_call: TRBJ2-3; clone_size: few; v_call: TRBV10-1; cdr3_aa: CASSERASGDTQYF
j_call: TRBJ2-3; clone_size: NA; v_call: TRBV28; cdr3_aa: CASSSWAIGASADTQYF
j_call: TRBJ1-4; clone_size: NA; v_call: TRBV16; cdr3_aa: CASSRPGREKLFF
j_call: TRBJ1-2; clone_size: many; v_call: TRBV28; cdr3_aa: CASSLWGDGYGYTF
j_call: TRBJ2-3; clone_size: many; v_call: TRBV7-2; cdr3_aa: CASSRLGRGTTDTQYF
j_call: TRBJ1-1; clone_size: many; v_call: TRBV28; cdr3_aa: CASSLGEAFF
j_call: TRBJ1-4; clone_size: NA; v_call: TRBV27; cdr3_aa: CASGRDRVNEKLFF